Each of the 18 T cell receptor beta chains below was sequenced from the same sample in a study of T-cell memory formation after mild COVID-19. MiXCR, applied by TCRdb to the 5' RACE reads, yields one record per CDR3 protein. The sample lists about 430,000 distinct CDR3 sequences, roughly 24% seen once, with 7% to 9.5% in the top ten. The sample taken for sequencing was PBMCs or a T cell subset sorted from them (not recorded which). The receptors shown here come from an adult woman who had mild COVID-19 (a few samples of this study predate the infection). Cell type and time point are not known.

This clonotype was seen a few times. The chain recombines TRBV11-1 with TRBJ1-4, with no clear D. Germline CDR1 and CDR2: SGHAT and FQDESV (reference sequence). The CDR3 spans 12 residues. Trimming cost V 3 bases and J 7 bases, with 6 bases left between them. CDR3 amino acids: CASSFGGEKLFF. The CDR3 DNA follows: TGTGCCAGCAGCTTCGGCGGTGAAAAACTGTTTTTT.

This clonotype was found a few times. The chain recombines TRBV12-3 or TRBV12-4 with TRBJ2-5; TRBD2 matches 10 bases. The CDR3 is 17 residues long. V dropped 3 bases and J dropped 2; count of bases not matched to a gene: 9. CDR3 nucleotide sequence: TGTGCCAGCAGTTTCGGGCTAGCGGGGGCCAAACAAGAGACCCAGTACTTC. It codes for CASSFGLAGAKQETQYF.

The chain has TRBV5-1 and TRBJ2-1, with D possibly TRBD1 on 6 matching bases. This CDR3 has 14 residues. The germline V gene has CDR1 SGHRS and CDR2 YFSETQ. The V and J ends lost 0 bases and 9 bases respectively, with 13 bases between them. CDR3 sequence (DNA): TGCGCCAGCAGCTTGGGACAGGACCTCGGTGAGCAGTTCTTC. It encodes CASSLGQDLGEQFF.

The chain joins TRBV5-1 to TRBJ1-1; the D gene is possibly TRBD1 (5 bases). There are 13 residues in the CDR3. Per germline, CDR1 SGHRS and CDR2 YFSETQ. V was clipped by 5 bases and J by 0 bases, with 8 bases between them. Here the CDR3 DNA reads TGCGCCAGCAGTGGGGGAGTGAACACTGAAGCTTTCTTT. It specifies CASSGGVNTEAFF.

CDR3: CSASRGGRPYEQYF. CDR3 bases: TGCAGTGCTAGCAGAGGGGGACGGCCCTACGAGCAGTACTTC. V gene TRBV20-1 combines with J gene TRBJ2-7, with a possible D match to TRBD1 (6 bases). Trimming removed 3 bases at V and 2 bases at J, with 14 bases between. This CDR3 is 14 amino acids long. The germline V gene has CDR1 DFQATT and CDR2 SNEGSKA (reference sequence).

The count of this clonotype is one. V and J are TRBV7-8 and TRBJ1-1, with TRBD1 as a possible D gene (5 bases). The CDR3 has 13 amino acids. Trimming left V 10 bases short and J 0 bases short, with 12 bases between. Germline-derived CDR1 and CDR2 are SGHVS and FQNEAQ. The CDR3 sequence is CATGTGLNTEAFF. The CDR3 DNA is TGTGCCACCGGGACGGGGTTGAACACTGAAGCTTTCTTT.

The chain carries TRBV2 and TRBJ2-1; 9 positions match TRBD2. The CDR3 totals 14 residues. V shed 6 bases, J shed 9 bases, and the junction held 9 bases outside the gene matches. Per germline, CDR1 SNHLY and CDR2 FYNNEI. CDR3 bases: TGTGCCAGCAGCGCTCAGCGGGGGGCGAGTGAGCAGTTCTTC. Its translation: CASSAQRGASEQFF.

This clonotype showed up just a few times. This rearrangement joins TRBV4-1 to TRBJ2-1; TRBD2 matches 15 bases. After removal of 4 bases from V and 4 bases from J, the junction contained 5 bases not matched to a gene. CDR1 and CDR2 from the germline V gene are MGHRA and YSYEKL. The CDR3 consists of 17 residues. CDR3 residues: CASSPRGLAGGYNEQFF. The CDR3 DNA follows: TGCGCCAGCAGCCCTAGAGGACTAGCGGGAGGGTACAATGAGCAGTTCTTC.

This clonotype has more than one count but fewer than ten. V gene TRBV24-1 combines with J gene TRBJ2-5; D not certain. This CDR3 region has 16 residues. The V end lost 4 bases, the J end lost 1 base, and 15 bases lay between the germline ends. Germline CDR1 KGHDR, CDR2 SFDVKD. The chain's CDR3 is CATSDPPGRFQETQYF. CDR3 nucleotides: TGTGCCACCAGTGACCCGCCCGGGCGGTTCCAAGAGACCCAGTACTTC.

This clonotype was seen more than once but under ten times. The CDR3 loop is CASRGQGGVYGYTF. The CDR3 DNA sequence: TGTGCCAGCAGGGGGCAGGGAGGAGTCTATGGCTACACCTTC. The chain recombines TRBV2 with TRBJ1-2; a possible D gene is TRBD1 (5 bases). V lost 6 bases to trimming and J lost 4 bases, with 15 bases between them. The V gene's germline CDR1 is SNHLY and CDR2 FYNNEI. The CDR3 loop spans 14 amino acids.

The table lists this clonotype with many counts. CDR3 loop: CASSQLAAGREQFF. The CDR3 DNA reads as TGTGCCAGCTCACAACTCGCGGCGGGCCGGGAGCAGTTCTTC. V is TRBV18 and J is TRBJ2-1, with D possibly matching TRBD2 (5 bases). This CDR3 has 14 residues. V lost 4 bases and J lost 10, with 17 bases in between. The germline V gene encodes CDR1 KGHSH and CDR2 LQKENI.

This clonotype has a handful of counts. The V call is TRBV20-1, the J call TRBJ1-5; 11 bases are shared with TRBD1. The germline gives CDR1 DFQATT, CDR2 SNEGSKA (reference sequence). The CDR3 has 15 amino acids. The V gene end was trimmed by 5 bases and the J gene end by 0 bases; junction bases not matched to a gene: 3. The CDR3 here is CSAVDRGPSNQPQHF. In DNA, the CDR3 is TGCAGTGCTGTGGACAGGGGGCCTAGCAATCAGCCCCAGCATTTT.

This clonotype turned up a few times. The chain employs TRBV5-1 and TRBJ1-2, with D hard to call. CDR1 is SGHRS, CDR2 YFSETQ, per germline. The CDR3 is 15 amino acids. The V end lost 5 bases, the J end lost 4 bases, and 18 bases lay between the germline ends. CDR3 coding DNA: TGCGCCAGCAGTCGGAGACACGACGACCTCTATGGCTACACCTTC. This gives the protein CASSRRHDDLYGYTF. Using reference TRBV5-1 and TRBJ1-2 for the parts outside the CDR3, the full variable domain is KAGVTQTPRYLIKTRGQQVTLSCSPISGHRSVSWYQQTPGQGLQFLFEYFSETQRNKGNFPGRFSGRQFSNSRSEMNVSTLELGDSALYLCASSRRHDDLYGYTFGSGTRLTVV.

This clonotype appeared a few times. CDR3 in DNA: TGCGCCAACTACGCAAGTGCCCCGCGCAATGAGCAGTTCTTC. Amino acids: CANYASAPRNEQFF. The gene calls are TRBV4-3 and TRBJ2-1; D is ambiguous. CDR1 is LGHNA, CDR2 YSLEER, per germline. The CDR3 spans 14 residues. V was pared by 10 bases and J by 6 bases, with 19 bases between.

The rearrangement uses TRBV20-1 and TRBJ2-7; D uncertain. Trimming shortened V by 0 bases and J by 0 bases, and 15 bases separated the two germline ends. The length of the CDR3 is 16 residues. Germline CDR1 DFQATT, CDR2 SNEGSKA (reference sequence). The CDR3 DNA reads as TGCAGTGCTAGAGATGGCACCCAGGTTTCCTCCTACGAGCAGTACTTC. Translated: CSARDGTQVSSYEQYF.

The V call is TRBV7-2, the J call TRBJ2-3; 9 nucleotides match TRBD2. The J segment lost 4 bases and the V segment lost 4 bases, leaving 6 bases of the junction unmatched. Germline loops: CDR1 SGHTA, CDR2 FQGNSA. The CDR3 totals 15 residues. The CDR3 here is CASSSLAGIADTQYF. DNA of the CDR3: TGTGCCAGCAGCTCCCTAGCGGGAATAGCAGATACGCAGTATTTT.

The V call is TRBV7-9, the J call TRBJ1-2; no firm D call. Germline V CDR1 and CDR2: SEHNR, FQNEAQ (reference sequence). Trimming stripped 5 bases from V and 2 bases from J, with 12 bases between. The length of the CDR3 is 14 residues. DNA for the CDR3: TGTGCCAGCAGCCCATTGACCGAGAACTATGGCTACACCTTC. Its translation: CASSPLTENYGYTF.

The chain uses TRBV5-6 and TRBJ2-3; TRBD2 is a possible D gene (5 bases). The CDR3 is made up of 15 amino acids. V lost 0 bases, J lost 1 base, and 9 bases lay in between. Germline V gene data show CDR1 as SGHDT and CDR2 as YYEEEE. The CDR3 DNA reads as TGTGCCAGCAGCTTGGCCTTGGGAGGCACAGATACGCAGTATTTT. Translating gives CASSLALGGTDTQYF.